This entry features one T cell receptor (beta chain) sequence. This sample was included in a study of blood T cell repertoires in COVID-19. Libraries were prepared by immunoSEQ multiplex PCR; TCRdb keeps only in-frame clonotypes and omits some of them. The sample shows about 50,000 clones, around 92% of them seen only once. The sequenced sample was peripheral blood. The receptor was isolated from a human donor in a cohort sampled during active COVID-19.

The CDR3 reads CASSYSYPGGAASGANVLTF. In DNA, the CDR3 is TGTGCCAGCAGTTACTCCTATCCCGGGGGAGCGGCCTCTGGGGCCAACGTCCTGACTTTC. The chain couples TRBV6-2 or TRBV6-3 to TRBJ2-6; D perhaps matches TRBD2 (6 bases). The germline V and J ends were trimmed by 0 bases and 0 bases, with 18 bases remaining between them. The germline V gene has CDR1 MNHEY and CDR2 SVGEGT. The CDR3 is 20 amino acids.